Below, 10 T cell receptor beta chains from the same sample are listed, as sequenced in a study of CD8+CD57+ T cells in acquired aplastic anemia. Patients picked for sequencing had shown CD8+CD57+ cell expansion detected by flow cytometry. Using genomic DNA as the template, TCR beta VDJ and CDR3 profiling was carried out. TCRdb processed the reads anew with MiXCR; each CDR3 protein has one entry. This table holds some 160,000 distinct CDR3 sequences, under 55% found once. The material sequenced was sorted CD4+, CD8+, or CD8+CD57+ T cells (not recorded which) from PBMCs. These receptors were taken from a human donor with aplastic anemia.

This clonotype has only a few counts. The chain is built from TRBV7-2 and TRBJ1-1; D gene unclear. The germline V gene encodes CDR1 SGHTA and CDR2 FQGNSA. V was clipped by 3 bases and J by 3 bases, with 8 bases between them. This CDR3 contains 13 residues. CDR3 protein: CASSFMRDTEAFF. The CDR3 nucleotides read TGTGCCAGCAGCTTTATGAGGGACACTGAAGCTTTCTTT. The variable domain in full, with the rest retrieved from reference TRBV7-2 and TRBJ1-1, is GAGVSQSPSNKVTEKGKDVELRCDPISGHTALYWYRQSLGQGLEFLIYFQGNSAPDKSGLPSDRFSAERTGGSVSTLTIQRTQQEDSAVYLCASSFMRDTEAFFGQGTRLTVV.

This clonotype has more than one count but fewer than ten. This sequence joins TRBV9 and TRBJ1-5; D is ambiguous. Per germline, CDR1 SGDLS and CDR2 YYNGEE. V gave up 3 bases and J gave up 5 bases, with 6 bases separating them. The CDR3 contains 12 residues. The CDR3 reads CASSDGDQPQHF. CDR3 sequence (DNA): TGTGCCAGCAGCGATGGGGATCAGCCCCAGCATTTT. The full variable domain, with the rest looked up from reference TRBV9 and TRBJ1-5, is DSGVTQTPKHLITATGQRVTLRCSPRSGDLSVYWYQQSLDQGLQFLIQYYNGEERAKGNILERFSAQQFPDLHSELNLSSLELGDSALYFCASSDGDQPQHFGDGTRLSIL.

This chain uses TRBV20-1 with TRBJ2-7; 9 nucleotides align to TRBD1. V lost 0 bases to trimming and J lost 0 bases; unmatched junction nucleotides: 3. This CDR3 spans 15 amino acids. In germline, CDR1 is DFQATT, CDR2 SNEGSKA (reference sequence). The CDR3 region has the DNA TGCAGTGCTAGAGATACAGGGGGCAGCTCCTACGAGCAGTACTTC. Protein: CSARDTGGSSYEQYF.

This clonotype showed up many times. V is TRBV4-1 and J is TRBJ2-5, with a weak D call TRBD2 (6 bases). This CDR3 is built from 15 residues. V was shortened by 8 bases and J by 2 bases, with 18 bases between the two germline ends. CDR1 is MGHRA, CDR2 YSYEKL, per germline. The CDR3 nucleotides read TGCGCCAGCCTGAACTTAGAGGGGAGGCAAGAGACCCAGTACTTC. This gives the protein CASLNLEGRQETQYF.

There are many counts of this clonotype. The CDR3 nucleotides read TGCGCCAGCAGCTTGGAATTGGGGGCTGAAGCTTTCTTT. Encoded protein: CASSLELGAEAFF. The rearrangement uses TRBV5-1 and TRBJ1-1; D is perhaps TRBD1 (5 bases). The germline V gene has CDR1 SGHRS and CDR2 YFSETQ. Trimming took 0 bases from V and 6 from J, leaving 9 bases between them. This CDR3 is built from 13 residues. Filled out from reference TRBV5-1 and TRBJ1-1, the complete variable domain reads KAGVTQTPRYLIKTRGQQVTLSCSPISGHRSVSWYQQTPGQGLQFLFEYFSETQRNKGNFPGRFSGRQFSNSRSEMNVSTLELGDSALYLCASSLELGAEAFFGQGTRLTVV.

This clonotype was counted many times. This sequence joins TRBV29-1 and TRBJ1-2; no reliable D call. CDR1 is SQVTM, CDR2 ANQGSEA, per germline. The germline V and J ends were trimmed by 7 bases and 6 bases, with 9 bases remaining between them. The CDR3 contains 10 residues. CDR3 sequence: CSARDDGYTF. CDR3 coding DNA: TGCAGCGCCCGGGATGATGGCTACACCTTC.

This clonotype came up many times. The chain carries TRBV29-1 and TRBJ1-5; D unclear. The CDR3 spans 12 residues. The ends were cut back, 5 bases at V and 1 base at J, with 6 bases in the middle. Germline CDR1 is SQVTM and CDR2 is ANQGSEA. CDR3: CSVRTSNQPQHF. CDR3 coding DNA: TGCAGCGTTAGGACGAGCAATCAGCCCCAGCATTTT.

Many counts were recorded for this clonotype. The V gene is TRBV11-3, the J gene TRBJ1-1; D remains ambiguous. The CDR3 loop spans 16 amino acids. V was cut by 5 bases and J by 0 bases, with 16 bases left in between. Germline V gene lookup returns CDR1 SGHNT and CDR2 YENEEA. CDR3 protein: CASSRNLGSMNTEAFF. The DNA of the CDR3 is TGTGCCAGCAGCCGTAACCTGGGGTCCATGAACACTGAAGCTTTCTTT.

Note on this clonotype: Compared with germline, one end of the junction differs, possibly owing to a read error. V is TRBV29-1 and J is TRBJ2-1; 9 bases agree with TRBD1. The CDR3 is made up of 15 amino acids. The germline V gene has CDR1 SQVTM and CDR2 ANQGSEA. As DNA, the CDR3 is TGCAGCGTCCACCTGACAGGGGGAAATTACAATGAGCAGATCTTC. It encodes CSVHLTGGNYNEQIF.

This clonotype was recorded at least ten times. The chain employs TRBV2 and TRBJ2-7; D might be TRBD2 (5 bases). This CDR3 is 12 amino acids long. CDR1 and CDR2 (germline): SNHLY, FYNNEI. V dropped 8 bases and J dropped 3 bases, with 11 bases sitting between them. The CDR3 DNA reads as TGTGCCAGCGAGACTCGGGGCTACGAGCAGTACTTC. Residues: CASETRGYEQYF.